This entry lists 10 T cell receptor beta chains sequenced from one sample in a study of T cells after yellow fever vaccination. TCRdb re-analysed the 5' RACE reads in MiXCR, keeping a single row per CDR3 protein. The sample lists 310,000 or so distinct CDR3 sequences; roughly 3.5% were seen once. The sample in question was PBMCs, obtained on the day of the yellow fever booster vaccination. These receptors originate from a man younger than 35 who received the YFV17D yellow fever vaccine.

This chain joins TRBV18 and TRBJ2-1; 11 bases are shared with TRBD2. Trimming at V came to 2 bases and at J to 4 bases, leaving 7 bases not matched to a gene. CDR1 and CDR2 from the germline V gene are KGHSH and LQKENI. This CDR3 is 17 amino acids long. The CDR3 here is CASSPLRASGGYNEQFF. CDR3 sequence (DNA): TGTGCCAGCTCACCATTGAGGGCTAGCGGGGGGTACAATGAGCAGTTCTTC. The variable domain in full, completed from reference TRBV18 and TRBJ2-1, reads NAGVMQNPRHLVRRRGQEARLRCSPMKGHSHVYWYRQLPEEGLKFMVYLQKENIIDESGMPKERFSAEFPKEGPSILRIQQVVRGDSAAYFCASSPLRASGGYNEQFFGPGTRLTVL.

This clonotype was detected many times. J is TRBJ2-5 and V is TRBV19; 10 nucleotides agree with TRBD2. CDR3 length: 13 amino acids. Germline CDR1 is LNHDA and CDR2 is SQIVND (reference sequence). V was clipped by 7 bases and J by 3 bases; unmatched bases: 2. The CDR3 is CASTGLAEETQYF. The DNA for the CDR3 is TGTGCCAGTACCGGACTAGCGGAAGAGACCCAGTACTTC.

This clonotype turned up a few times. The chain recombines TRBV20-1 with TRBJ2-5, with 7 bases matching TRBD1. Trimming removed 6 bases from V and 5 bases from J; junction bases left unmatched: 6. The CDR3 extends over 12 amino acids. The germline CDR1 and CDR2 sequences are DFQATT and SNEGSKA (reference sequence). CDR3 DNA sequence: TGCAGTGCAGACAGGGCTTCGGAGACCCAGTACTTC. It specifies CSADRASETQYF.

This clonotype was detected only a few times. The V gene is TRBV2, the J gene TRBJ2-2; TRBD2 aligns across 11 bases. Per germline, CDR1 SNHLY and CDR2 FYNNEI. CDR3 size: 18 residues. V trimming: 2 bases; J trimming: 4 bases; junction bases outside the gene matches: 9. The CDR3 here is CASSESVVGTSGTGELFF. CDR3 nucleotides: TGTGCCAGCAGTGAATCGGTTGTCGGGACTAGCGGCACCGGGGAGCTGTTTTTT.

This clonotype was observed a few times. The chain joins TRBV6-5 to TRBJ2-5; TRBD2 matches 10 bases. Trimming took 0 bases from V and 5 from J; bases not matched to a gene: 12. This CDR3 contains 18 residues. Germline CDR1 is MNHEY and CDR2 is SVGAGI. CDR3 in amino acids: CASSYSVLAAGGPETQYF. The CDR3 nucleotides are TGTGCCAGCAGTTACTCGGTTTTAGCAGCGGGGGGGCCGGAGACCCAGTACTTC.

This clonotype was observed many times. V is TRBV6-2 or TRBV6-3 and J is TRBJ2-7; D is ambiguous. This CDR3 has 17 residues. Trimming removed 6 bases from V and 1 base from J, with 22 bases in between. Germline V gene data show CDR1 as MNHEY and CDR2 as SVGEGT. The CDR3 DNA is TGTGCCAGCAGCCCCCGACGTAATATGTTGGAGTCCTACGAGCAGTACGTC. This translates into CASSPRRNMLESYEQYV.

V is TRBV5-1 and J is TRBJ1-1; 8 bases are a match to TRBD1. From germline, CDR1 is SGHRS and CDR2 YFSETQ. V lost 1 base and J lost 3; bases outside the gene matches: 8. This CDR3 comprises 16 residues. CDR3 DNA: TGCGCCAGCAGCTTGAGAGGACAGGGATGGGACACTGAAGCTTTCTTT. Amino acids: CASSLRGQGWDTEAFF.

J is TRBJ2-3 and V is TRBV18; D is undetermined. The CDR3 sequence is 14 residues long. With 0 bases removed from V and 6 bases from J, the gap between germline ends came to 10 bases. The germline V gene encodes CDR1 KGHSH and CDR2 LQKENI. CDR3 coding DNA: TGTGCCAGCTCACCACCGGTCCGGGCGGATACGCAGTATTTT. It specifies CASSPPVRADTQYF.

This clonotype has a count of ten or more. The chain links TRBV5-1 to TRBJ2-4; 8 bases align to TRBD2. Germline CDR1 SGHRS, CDR2 YFSETQ. This CDR3 region has 17 residues. The V segment lost 5 bases and the J segment 1 base; nucleotides outside the gene matches: 11. This CDR3 reads CASSVREGIGAKNIQYF. The CDR3 coding sequence is TGCGCCAGCAGTGTTCGGGAGGGGATTGGTGCCAAAAACATTCAGTACTTC.

This clonotype was seen ten or more times. The V and J genes are TRBV4-1 and TRBJ2-5; D possibly uses TRBD1 or TRBD2 (5 bases each). V was shortened by 0 bases and J by 4 bases, with 12 bases between the two germline ends. CDR3 size: 15 residues. Germline V CDR1 and CDR2: MGHRA, YSYEKL. The CDR3 bases are TGCGCCAGCAGCCAAGAAGTTCTGGGGACAGAGACCCAGTACTTC. It is translated as CASSQEVLGTETQYF.